The 9 T cell receptor beta chains below were found in one sample sequenced in a study of shared clonotypes between healthy human individuals (dated by TCRdb to about 2020). For the CD8 naive samples, CD45RO-negative cells were positively selected for CCR7, yielding a CD45RA+CCR7+ population from which TemRA cells were excluded. Receptor amplification or capture employed the immunoSEQ multiplex PCR assay. Not all clones reach the TCRdb copy of this immuneACCESS table, which keeps in-frame sequences only. Checked studies attribute under half of the gap to unresolved V genes and leave the rest unexplained. For this sample the table gives roughly 810,000 clones, of which 90% to 97% were detected only once. Of the sample, under 0.3% falls within the top ten clones. The sample consisted of naive CD8+ T cells sorted from blood. The cell subset or site label on this specimen signifies: CD45RA+CCR7+. The receptor source for this set is a man aged 25-45 years in good health.

This chain connects TRBV7-9 to TRBJ2-7; D uncertain. CDR3 length: 16 amino acids. V lost 5 bases and J lost 2, with 19 bases in between. CDR1 is SEHNR and CDR2 is FQNEAQ in the germline V gene (reference sequence). This CDR3 reads CASSTMDRRHTYEQYF. CDR3 in DNA: TGTGCCAGCAGCACCATGGACCGAAGACATACCTACGAGCAGTACTTC.

The genes are TRBV29-1 and TRBJ2-6; a possible D gene is TRBD1 (5 bases). CDR1 is SQVTM and CDR2 is ANQGSEA in the germline V gene. V lost 0 bases and J lost 0, with 18 bases in between. This CDR3 contains 19 residues. The CDR3 here is CSVEDAGAIRTSGANVLTF. Here the CDR3 DNA reads TGCAGCGTTGAAGATGCTGGGGCAATTCGGACCTCTGGGGCCAACGTCCTGACTTTC.

V and J are TRBV25-1 and TRBJ2-5; a weak D match, TRBD1 (5 bases). Per germline, CDR1 MGHDK and CDR2 SYGVNS. V lost 1 base to trimming and J lost 5 bases, with 17 bases between them. This CDR3 is 16 amino acids long. CDR3 nucleotides: TGTGCCAGCAGTGAATCGGCCGAGACAGTGATGGAGACCCAGTACTTC. As protein: CASSESAETVMETQYF.

This clone occurred once. The chain employs TRBV18 and TRBJ1-2, with TRBD1 matching 8 bases. The CDR3 has 13 amino acids. Losses at the gene ends were 5 bases for V and 4 bases for J; bases not matched to a gene: 3. Germline-derived CDR1 and CDR2 are KGHSH and LQKENI. The CDR3 region has the DNA TGTGCCAGCTCAGAGGGACAGGTCTATGGCTACACCTTC. It codes for CASSEGQVYGYTF.

The chain recombines TRBV11-2 with TRBJ2-1; 8 nucleotides line up with TRBD1. CDR3 length equals 15 residues. Germline V gene data show CDR1 as SGHAT and CDR2 as FQNNGV. J gave up 4 bases and V 6 bases, and 8 bases lay outside the gene matches. Written as DNA, the CDR3 is TGTGCCAGCAGACGGGCAGGGGGCTCGTACAATGAGCAGTTCTTC. Its protein is CASRRAGGSYNEQFF.

The chain carries TRBV5-4 and TRBJ2-7; 7 bases agree with TRBD1. CDR1 is SGHNT and CDR2 is YYREEE in the germline V gene (reference sequence). V lost 4 bases to trimming and J lost 10 bases; unmatched junction nucleotides: 8. The CDR3 spans 12 residues. This CDR3 reads CASSVTGEPQYF. The CDR3 DNA reads TGTGCCAGCAGCGTAACAGGGGAACCTCAGTACTTC.

The chain employs TRBV7-9 and TRBJ2-3, with 13 positions matching TRBD2. The CDR3 sequence is 15 residues long. The V gene's germline CDR1 is SEHNR and CDR2 FQNEAQ (reference sequence). Germline trimming cut 6 bases from V and 3 bases from J; bases unmatched to any gene: 3. The CDR3 DNA is TGTGCCAGCAGGACGGGACTAGCGGGAACAGATACGCAGTATTTT. This translates into CASRTGLAGTDTQYF. Complete variable domain (other parts from reference TRBV7-9 and TRBJ2-3): DTGVSQNPRHKITKRGQNVTFRCDPISEHNRLYWYRQTLGQGPEFLTYFQNEAQLEKSRLLSDRFSAERPKGSFSTLEIQRTEQGDSAMYLCASRTGLAGTDTQYFGPGTRLTVL.

The chain employs TRBV7-9 and TRBJ2-1; maybe TRBD2 (6 bases). This CDR3 has 17 residues. Germline CDR1 and CDR2: SEHNR and FQNEAQ (reference sequence). V dropped 3 bases and J dropped 4 bases, with 19 bases sitting between them. This CDR3 reads CASSFPSGEASYNEQFF. The DNA of the CDR3 is TGTGCCAGCAGCTTCCCCTCTGGGGAGGCGTCGTACAATGAGCAGTTCTTC.

The rearrangement links TRBV7-9 to TRBJ2-7; no firm D call. V dropped 1 base and J dropped 3 bases, with 13 bases sitting between them. This CDR3 has 15 residues. Germline V gene sequence: CDR1 SEHNR, CDR2 FQNEAQ (reference sequence). CDR3 region: CASSLGLPKSYEQYF. The CDR3 DNA reads as TGTGCCAGCAGCTTAGGCCTTCCTAAGAGCTACGAGCAGTACTTC.